The 17 T cell receptor beta chains reported below all come from one sample, sequenced in a study of OX40 agonist ivuxolimab in advanced cancers. Libraries were constructed by the immunoSEQ multiplex PCR assay. TCRdb stores this immuneACCESS table with in-frame sequences only. Part of the clones is absent; in the studies checked, under half of the shortfall reflects unresolved V genes, and no reason is known for the rest. The sample data list over 85,000 clones, and approximately 87% of these were observed just once. The ten largest clonotypes hold around 5.9% of the sample. The sample was CD4+ or CD8+ T cells sorted from blood, taken in a trial of the OX40 agonist ivuxolimab. The source is an adult with an advanced solid tumor such as melanoma, head and neck, liver or kidney cancer.

The chain couples TRBV7-9 to TRBJ2-1; D remains ambiguous. CDR3 length equals 11 residues. The V gene's germline CDR1 is SEHNR and CDR2 FQNEAQ (reference sequence). Trimming shortened V by 1 base and J by 13 bases, and 8 bases separated the two germline ends. Here the CDR3 reads CASSLGGSQFF. CDR3 in DNA: TGTGCCAGCAGCTTAGGGGGTAGTCAGTTCTTC.

The chain employs TRBV7-9 and TRBJ2-5; TRBD2 agrees at 7 bases. The germline gives CDR1 SEHNR, CDR2 FQNEAQ (reference sequence). The CDR3 sequence is 16 residues long. J was trimmed by 5 bases and V by 3 bases; bases with no gene match: 12. The CDR3 region is CASSLSEDGRWETQYF. CDR3 DNA: TGTGCCAGCAGCTTGTCGGAGGACGGGAGGTGGGAGACCCAGTACTTC.

The genes are TRBV19 and TRBJ1-2, with 8 nucleotides matching TRBD1. V trimming: 7 bases; J trimming: 4 bases; junction bases outside the gene matches: 2. This CDR3 has 12 residues. The V gene's germline CDR1 is LNHDA and CDR2 SQIVND (reference sequence). The CDR3 DNA sequence: TGTGCCAGTACGGGACAGGTCTATGGCTACACCTTC. As protein: CASTGQVYGYTF. The complete variable domain, with remaining parts taken from reference TRBV19 and TRBJ1-2, reads DGGITQSPKYLFRKEGQNVTLSCEQNLNHDAMYWYRQDPGQGLRLIYYSQIVNDFQKGDIAEGYSVSREKKESFPLTVTSAQKNPTAFYLCASTGQVYGYTFGSGTRLTVV.

This clone was seen a few times. CDR3 in DNA: TGTGCCAGCTCACCTCCCGGGACAGTCTATCAGCCCCAGCATTTT. Its translation: CASSPPGTVYQPQHF. The chain links TRBV18 to TRBJ1-5; 7 bases are a match to TRBD1. The CDR3 runs 15 residues. V was clipped by 3 bases and J by 5 bases; unmatched bases: 7. Per germline, CDR1 KGHSH and CDR2 LQKENI.

V is TRBV10-3 and J is TRBJ1-1; D gene uncertain. The CDR3 totals 14 residues. CDR1 and CDR2 (germline): ENHRY, SYGVKD. Trimming stripped 3 bases from V and 2 bases from J, with 10 bases between. The CDR3 nucleotides read TGTGCCATCAGTGAAGGATGGCCCAACACTGAAGCTTTCTTT. Translation gives CAISEGWPNTEAFF.

The chain links TRBV18 to TRBJ1-1; TRBD1 might be the D (5 bases). Trimming took 3 bases from V and 4 from J, leaving 9 bases between them. The CDR3 has 13 amino acids. Germline V gene sequence: CDR1 KGHSH, CDR2 LQKENI. CDR3 coding DNA: TGTGCCAGCTCACCGACGAGGGGCACTGAAGCTTTCTTT. Its protein product is CASSPTRGTEAFF.

This chain joins TRBV5-5 and TRBJ1-6; the match to TRBD1 covers 10 bases. V was clipped by 5 bases and J by 7 bases; unmatched bases: 6. The CDR3 runs 15 residues. The germline gives CDR1 SGHKS, CDR2 YYEKEE (reference sequence). CDR3 region: CASRTGGQGNSPLHF. The CDR3 DNA is TGTGCCAGCAGAACTGGGGGACAGGGGAATTCACCCCTCCACTTT.

This sequence joins TRBV5-1 and TRBJ2-7; D possibly matches TRBD1 or TRBD2 (6 bases each). The V end was cut by 4 bases, the J end by 0 bases, with 17 bases between. Germline V CDR1 and CDR2: SGHRS, YFSETQ. The CDR3 covers 16 residues. The CDR3 protein is CASSPGAQGGSYEQYF. CDR3 DNA: TGCGCCAGCAGCCCGGGGGCCCAGGGTGGCTCCTACGAGCAGTACTTC.

The chain recombines TRBV27 with TRBJ1-2, with 9 bases that match TRBD1. V dropped 5 bases and J dropped 3; count of bases not matched to a gene: 4. CDR3 length: 14 amino acids. The germline V gene has CDR1 MNHEY and CDR2 SMNVEV (reference sequence). The CDR3 loop reads CASSPQGADYGYTF. The CDR3 DNA follows: TGTGCCAGCAGTCCACAGGGGGCCGACTATGGCTACACCTTC.

CDR3 DNA: TGTGCCATCAGTGAGGGGAGGGCTAGCACAGATACGCAGTATTTT. Its protein product is CAISEGRASTDTQYF. The chain joins TRBV10-3 to TRBJ2-3; TRBD2 agrees at 7 bases. Looked up from germline, CDR1 is ENHRY and CDR2 is SYGVKD. J gave up 0 bases and V 2 bases, and 2 bases lay outside the gene matches. The CDR3 sequence is 15 residues long.

V usage is TRBV6-6 and J usage is TRBJ2-1; unclear D gene. V was shortened by 6 bases and J by 0 bases, with 12 bases between the two germline ends. Germline lookup yields CDR1 MNHNY and CDR2 SVGAGI (reference sequence). The CDR3 contains 15 residues. The CDR3 nucleotides are TGTGCCAGCAGAAACCTACTGAGCTCCTACAATGAGCAGTTCTTC. Translated: CASRNLLSSYNEQFF.

The V gene is TRBV5-6, the J gene TRBJ2-3; the match to TRBD2 covers 14 bases. V lost 7 bases to trimming and J lost 6 bases; unmatched junction nucleotides: 7. The length of the CDR3 is 15 residues. Germline V lookup: CDR1 SGHDT, CDR2 YYEEEE. The CDR3 DNA follows: TGTGCCAGCTCCGGACTAGCGGGGGGAGAGGATACGCAGTATTTT. This translates into CASSGLAGGEDTQYF.

This clone has just a few counts. A read error may account for a junction end that differs from germline. Other DNA sequences in this specimen translate into the identical CDR3. The rearrangement joins TRBV4-1 to TRBJ2-1; possible D gene TRBD1, 6 bases. The CDR3 sequence is 15 residues long. Looked up from germline, CDR1 is MGHRA and CDR2 is YSYEKL. CDR3 loop: CASSQSPGANNEQFF. In nucleotides, the CDR3 is TGTGCCAGCAGCCAGAGCCCAGGGGCCAACAATGAGCAGTTCTTC.

This clone has just a few counts. The chain recombines TRBV6-1 with TRBJ2-7, with 7 bases matching TRBD2. This CDR3 has 14 amino acids. The germline CDR1 and CDR2 sequences are MNHNS and SASEGT. J gave up 7 bases and V 6 bases, and 12 bases lay outside the gene matches. Here the CDR3 DNA reads TGTGCCAGCAGCTTCCTCACGGGGGGTTGGGAGCAGTACTTC. This codes for CASSFLTGGWEQYF.

The CDR3 DNA sequence: TGTGCCTGGGGTACAGGGGGCTCTGGAAACACCATATATTTT. It is translated as CAWGTGGSGNTIYF. The chain joins TRBV30 to TRBJ1-3; 8 bases fit TRBD1. The CDR3 totals 14 residues. J was trimmed by 0 bases and V by 5 bases; bases with no gene match: 3. Per germline, CDR1 GTSNPN and CDR2 SVGIG (reference sequence). The complete variable domain, with remaining parts taken from reference TRBV30 and TRBJ1-3, reads SQTIHQWPATLVQPVGSPLSLECTVEGTSNPNLYWYRQAAGRGLQLLFYSVGIGQISSEVPQNLSASRPQDRQFILSSKKLLLSDSGFYLCAWGTGGSGNTIYFGEGSWLTVV.

The rearrangement uses TRBV5-1 and TRBJ2-7, with 8 bases that match TRBD2. Germline V gene lookup returns CDR1 SGHRS and CDR2 YFSETQ. Losses at the gene ends were 0 bases for V and 0 bases for J; bases not matched to a gene: 8. There are 17 residues in the CDR3. CDR3 residues: CASSLAPRLAGSYEQYF. As DNA, the CDR3 is TGCGCCAGCAGCTTGGCACCGCGCCTAGCGGGCTCCTACGAGCAGTACTTC.

V is TRBV30 and J is TRBJ1-2, with TRBD1 as a possible D gene (5 bases). Trimming removed 1 base at V and 0 bases at J, with 12 bases between. Germline V lookup: CDR1 GTSNPN, CDR2 SVGIG (reference sequence). The CDR3 runs to 15 residues. The chain's CDR3 is CAWSELGTTNYGYTF. CDR3 sequence (DNA): TGTGCCTGGAGTGAGTTAGGGACCACTAACTATGGCTACACCTTC.